This TCR beta chain was found in a study of cytomegalovirus exposure and HLA in healthy donors. Across the study: Inside one of the first data releases sat about 91 million unique TCRs taken from HLA-typed donors.

Primers for the PCR totalled 60 Vbeta and 13 Jbeta. Clones were read by immunoSEQ multiplex PCR, and TCRdb kept only the in-frame ones, dropping some. The sample has roughly 130,000 clones, 80% seen once; the top ten hold over 2.5%. Trimming left V 1 base short and J 7 bases short, with 20 bases between. The CDR3 has 17 residues. Germline values: CDR1 LGHNA, CDR2 YSLEER. In the case of this clone: Antigen unknown.

Overall study findings and caveats: What was likely a sequencing artifact was a cluster of highly shared sequence variants. According to a later analysis, donors in an Asian-associated ancestry cluster reportedly had fewer N-insertions than the roughly 670-donor mean. The authors listed 150 to 200 TCR beta chains as cytomegalovirus-associated.

This sequence was found in a male donor in good health and CMV-seronegative. What was sequenced was PBMCs. The V call is TRBV4-3, the J call TRBJ1-5, with a tentative D call TRBD1 (6 bases). CDR3 coding DNA: TGCGCCAGCAGCCAAGGAGTTAGGGGGGAGGGGGGGCAGCCCCAGCATTTT. Protein: CASSQGVRGEGGQPQHF.